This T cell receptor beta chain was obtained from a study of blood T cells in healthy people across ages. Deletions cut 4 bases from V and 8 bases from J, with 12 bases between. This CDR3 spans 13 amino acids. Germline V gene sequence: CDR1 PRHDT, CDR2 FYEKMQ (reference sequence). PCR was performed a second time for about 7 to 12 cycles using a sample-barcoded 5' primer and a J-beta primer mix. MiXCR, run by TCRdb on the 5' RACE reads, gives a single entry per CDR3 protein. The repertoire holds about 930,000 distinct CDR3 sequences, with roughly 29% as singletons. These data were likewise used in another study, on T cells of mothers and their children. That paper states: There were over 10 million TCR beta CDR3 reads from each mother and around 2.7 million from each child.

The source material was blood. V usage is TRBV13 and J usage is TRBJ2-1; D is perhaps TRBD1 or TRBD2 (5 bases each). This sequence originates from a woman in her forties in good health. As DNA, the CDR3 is TGTGCCAGCAGCTGGGCGAGGGGCGATGAGCAGTTCTTC. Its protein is CASSWARGDEQFF.